Presented here are 11 T cell receptor beta chains from one specimen sequenced in a study of blood T cell repertoires in COVID-19. Only in-frame clones appear in the TCRdb table, and some are missing; sequencing was by immunoSEQ multiplex PCR. The data contain under 300,000 clones, around 86% of them singletons. What was sequenced was peripheral blood. The receptors come from a woman aged 60 to 75 with active or convalescent COVID-19.

This clone was found many times. J is TRBJ2-1 and V is TRBV29-1, with D hard to call. V was cut by 7 bases and J by 5 bases, with 12 bases left in between. The CDR3 consists of 12 residues. CDR1 SQVTM and CDR2 ANQGSEA come from the germline V gene. The CDR3 bases are TGCAGCGGAGGCGCCCCAAACAATGAGCAGTTCTTC. Its protein is CSGGAPNNEQFF.

This clone appeared a single time. The chain links TRBV30 to TRBJ1-5; 8 bases line up with TRBD1. The CDR3 covers 16 residues. Germline CDR1 and CDR2: GTSNPN and SVGIG (reference sequence). J was trimmed by 2 bases and V by 2 bases; bases with no gene match: 8. The CDR3 reads CAWSPGQGRGNQPQHF. In nucleotides, the CDR3 is TGTGCCTGGAGTCCAGGACAGGGACGGGGCAATCAGCCCCAGCATTTT.

This clone was detected once. The rearrangement links TRBV5-5 to TRBJ2-1, with D possibly matching TRBD2 (6 bases). This CDR3 comprises 12 residues. With 3 bases removed from V and 15 bases from J, the gap between germline ends came to 16 bases. Germline V gene lookup returns CDR1 SGHKS and CDR2 YYEKEE (reference sequence). The CDR3 DNA is TGTGCCAGCAGCTGGGGCGGGGCCCGTCGGTTCTTC. Translation: CASSWGGARRFF.

This chain uses TRBV6-5 with TRBJ1-1, with a weak D call TRBD1 (6 bases). The CDR3 totals 14 residues. The V gene's germline CDR1 is MNHEY and CDR2 SVGAGI. Trimming stripped 8 bases from V and 0 bases from J, with 13 bases between. For the CDR3, the DNA is TGTGCCAGCCATGGGGGCACCATGAACACTGAAGCTTTCTTT. It specifies CASHGGTMNTEAFF.

The genes are TRBV6-5 and TRBJ1-2; TRBD1 is a possible D gene (6 bases). Germline CDR1 and CDR2: MNHEY and SVGAGI. The V and J ends lost 8 bases and 6 bases respectively, with 19 bases between them. CDR3 size: 14 residues. CDR3 nucleotide sequence: TGTGCCAGCCGGACAGCCTCCAGGTTGGATGGCTACACCTTC. As protein: CASRTASRLDGYTF.

This chain uses TRBV5-4 with TRBJ1-2, with a possible D match to TRBD1 (6 bases). The CDR3 length is 13 residues. Deletions cut 6 bases from V and 7 bases from J, with 16 bases between. Per germline, CDR1 SGHNT and CDR2 YYREEE (reference sequence). CDR3 coding DNA: TGTGCCAGCACCGAGGGGGGGAGAGTTGGCTACACCTTC. Translation: CASTEGGRVGYTF. The whole variable domain, filled in from reference TRBV5-4 and TRBJ1-2, reads ETGVTQSPTHLIKTRGQQVTLRCSSQSGHNTVSWYQQALGQGPQFIFQYYREEENGRGNFPPRFSGLQFPNYSSELNVNALELDDSALYLCASTEGGRVGYTFGSGTRLTVV.

The chain recombines TRBV3-1 (or the pseudogene TRBV3-2) with TRBJ2-4; D is undetermined. Germline assignment: CDR1 LGHDT and CDR2 YNNKEL (reference sequence). The V gene lost 1 base and the J gene lost 6 bases, with 7 bases spanning the gap. CDR3 length: 13 amino acids. For the CDR3, the DNA is TGTGCCAGCAGCCAAGGCCGGAGAAACATTCAGTACTTC. The encoded protein is CASSQGRRNIQYF.

The rearrangement uses TRBV7-2 and TRBJ2-3; TRBD2 is a possible D gene (5 bases). This CDR3 has 13 residues. From germline, CDR1 is SGHTA and CDR2 FQGNSA. Trimming took off 5 bases at V and 8 bases at J, with 14 bases between the two ends. The CDR3 sequence: CASSPGVGGTQYF. The CDR3 DNA sequence: TGTGCCAGCAGCCCCGGGGTAGGAGGTACGCAGTATTTT.

The table lists this clone with a few counts. The chain links TRBV2 to TRBJ2-7; 8 bases match TRBD2. The V gene's germline CDR1 is SNHLY and CDR2 FYNNEI. The V segment lost 4 bases and the J segment 2 bases; nucleotides outside the gene matches: 7. There are 15 residues in the CDR3. CDR3: CASSGRATSAYEQYF. In nucleotides, the CDR3 is TGTGCCAGCAGTGGAAGGGCGACTAGCGCCTACGAGCAGTACTTC.

The chain combines TRBV19 with TRBJ2-1; 11 bases fit TRBD2. V gave up 8 bases and J gave up 2 bases; unmatched junction bases: 11. The CDR3 extends over 17 amino acids. Per the germline V gene, CDR1 is LNHDA and CDR2 is SQIVND (reference sequence). The CDR3 reads CASQRDSGGAAYNEQFF. In nucleotides, the CDR3 is TGTGCCAGTCAAAGAGATAGCGGGGGGGCCGCCTACAATGAGCAGTTCTTC.

The J gene is TRBJ1-2, the V gene TRBV11-2; tentatively, D is TRBD1 (6 bases). Germline V gives CDR1 SGHAT, CDR2 FQNNGV. The V end lost 5 bases, the J end lost 8 bases, and 21 bases lay between the germline ends. This CDR3 has 15 residues. The CDR3 DNA reads as TGTGCCAGCAGCACGCGAACAACAGGGAAAGGAGGCTACACCTTC. It yields the protein CASSTRTTGKGGYTF. Filled out from reference TRBV11-2 and TRBJ1-2, the complete variable domain reads EAGVAQSPRYKIIEKRQSVAFWCNPISGHATLYWYQQILGQGPKLLIQFQNNGVVDDSQLPKDRFSAERLKGVDSTLKIQPAKLEDSAVYLCASSTRTTGKGGYTFGSGTRLTVV.